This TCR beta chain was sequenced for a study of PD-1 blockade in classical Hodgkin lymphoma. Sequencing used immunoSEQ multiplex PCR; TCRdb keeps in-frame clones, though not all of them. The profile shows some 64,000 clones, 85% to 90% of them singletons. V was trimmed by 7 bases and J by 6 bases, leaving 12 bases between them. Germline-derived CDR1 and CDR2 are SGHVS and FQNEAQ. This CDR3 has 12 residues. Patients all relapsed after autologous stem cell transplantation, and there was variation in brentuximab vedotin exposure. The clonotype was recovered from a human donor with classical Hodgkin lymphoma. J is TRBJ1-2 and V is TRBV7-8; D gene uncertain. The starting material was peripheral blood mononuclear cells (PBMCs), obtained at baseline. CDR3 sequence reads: CASTGLENGYTF. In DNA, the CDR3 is TGTGCCAGCACCGGCTTAGAGAATGGCTACACCTTC.